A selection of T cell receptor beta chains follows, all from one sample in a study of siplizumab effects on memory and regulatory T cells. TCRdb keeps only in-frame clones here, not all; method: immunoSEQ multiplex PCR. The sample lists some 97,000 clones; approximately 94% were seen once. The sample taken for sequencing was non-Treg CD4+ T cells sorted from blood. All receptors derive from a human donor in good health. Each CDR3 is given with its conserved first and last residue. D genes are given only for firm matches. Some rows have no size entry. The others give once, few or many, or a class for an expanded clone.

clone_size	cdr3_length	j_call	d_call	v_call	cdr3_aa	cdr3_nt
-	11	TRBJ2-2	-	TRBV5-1	CASSLGRELFF	TGCGCCAGCAGCTTAGGCCGGGAGCTGTTTTTT
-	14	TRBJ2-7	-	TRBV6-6	CASSLQGGGYEQYF	TGTGCCAGCAGTTTGCAGGGAGGAGGCTACGAGCAGTACTTC
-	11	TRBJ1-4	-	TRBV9	CASSVREKLFF	TGTGCCAGCAGCGTACGTGAAAAACTGTTTTTT
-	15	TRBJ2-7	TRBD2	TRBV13	CASSFKAGGPWVQYF	TGTGCCAGCAGCTTTAAGGCGGGAGGGCCATGGGTGCAGTACTTC
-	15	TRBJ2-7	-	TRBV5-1	CASSLGNSRSYEQYF	TGCGCCAGCAGCTTGGGGAACAGCCGCTCCTACGAGCAGTACTTC
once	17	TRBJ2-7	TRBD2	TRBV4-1	CASSQDTGTGGSYEQYF	TGCGCCAGCAGCCAAGATACCGGGACCGGGGGGAGCTACGAGCAGTACTTC
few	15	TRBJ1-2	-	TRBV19	CASSVRQGTNYGYTF	TGTGCCAGTAGCGTACGTCAGGGGACTAACTATGGCTACACCTTC
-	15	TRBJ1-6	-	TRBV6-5	CASSYSRGANSPLHF	TGTGCCAGCAGTTACTCGAGGGGGGCTAATTCACCCCTCCACTTT
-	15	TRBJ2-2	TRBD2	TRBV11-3	CASSHGTSGTGVVFF	TGTGCCAGCAGCCACGGGACTAGCGGGACCGGGGTGGTGTTTTTT
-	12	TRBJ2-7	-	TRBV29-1	CSVQGSPYEQYF	TGCAGCGTCCAGGGTTCCCCCTACGAGCAGTACTTC
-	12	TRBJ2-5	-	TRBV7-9	CASSLNGETQYF	TGTGCCAGCAGCTTAAATGGGGAGACCCAGTACTTC
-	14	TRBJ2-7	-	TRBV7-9	CASSLLGSGSEQYF	TGTGCCAGCAGCTTACTCGGGAGTGGTTCCGAGCAGTACTTC
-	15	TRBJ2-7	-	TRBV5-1	CASSHGQSSSYEQYF	TGCGCCAGCAGCCATGGACAGTCGAGCTCCTACGAGCAGTACTTC
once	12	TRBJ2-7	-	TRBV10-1	CASGSGPYEQYF	TGCGCCAGCGGTAGCGGACCCTACGAGCAGTACTTC
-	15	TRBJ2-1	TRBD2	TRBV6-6	CASSSGTSSLNEQFF	TGTGCCAGCAGTTCCGGGACTAGCAGTTTAAATGAGCAGTTCTTC
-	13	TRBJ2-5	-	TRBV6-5	CASSPLPEETQYF	TGTGCCAGCAGTCCTCTCCCTGAAGAGACCCAGTACTTC
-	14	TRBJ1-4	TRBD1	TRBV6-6	CASKDREPNEKLFF	TGTGCCAGCAAAGACAGGGAACCAAATGAAAAACTGTTTTTT
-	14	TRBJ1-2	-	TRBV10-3	CATTFGETNYGYTF	TGTGCCACTACATTCGGGGAAACTAACTATGGCTACACCTTC
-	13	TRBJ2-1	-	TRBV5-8	CASSPQTSSEQFF	TGTGCCAGCAGCCCCCAGACTAGTTCTGAGCAGTTCTTC
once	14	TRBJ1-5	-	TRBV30	CAWSVGQLNQPQHF	TGTGCCTGGAGTGTAGGGCAGTTAAATCAGCCCCAGCATTTT
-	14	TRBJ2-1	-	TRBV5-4	CASSLSSGRDEQFF	TGTGCCAGCAGCTTGTCGTCAGGGCGGGATGAGCAGTTCTTC
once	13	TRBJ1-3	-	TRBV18	CASSPSSGNTIYF	TGTGCCAGCTCACCATCTTCTGGAAACACCATATATTTT
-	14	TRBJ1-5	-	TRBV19	CASSIGDSNQPQHF	TGTGCCAGTAGTATAGGGGATAGCAATCAGCCCCAGCATTTT